The clone carrying this TCR beta chain was seen a handful of times. For the second PCR, which ran for roughly 7 to 11 cycles, a sample-barcoded 5' primer and a J-beta primer mix were used. TCRdb independently ran MiXCR on the 5' RACE reads; one entry per CDR3 protein. The table shows about 1.8 million distinct CDR3 sequences, with about 50% occurring only once. Caucasian, healthy and from Russia, the donors were aged between about 6 and 100. Donors each provided ten milliliters of peripheral blood. These data originate in a study of blood T cells in healthy people across ages. With 2 bases clipped from V and 0 bases from J, the junction kept 3 bases outside the gene matches. Germline CDR1 SQVTM, CDR2 ANQGSEA. CDR3 length: 16 residues.

This clonotype was obtained from a woman aged 40 to 50 in good health. The material sequenced was blood. The chain links TRBV29-1 to TRBJ2-4; TRBD2 agrees at 11 bases. The CDR3 reads CSVELAGGGAKNIQYF. The CDR3 DNA is TGCAGCGTTGAACTAGCGGGGGGAGGAGCCAAAAACATTCAGTACTTC.